This TCR beta chain was recorded in a study of cytomegalovirus exposure and HLA in healthy donors. This CDR3 region has 12 residues. CDR1 and CDR2 (germline): SNHLY, FYNNEI. The trim removed 4 bases at V and 4 bases at J, leaving 0 bases unmatched. 60 Vbeta and 13 Jbeta primers were used in PCR. Using immunoSEQ multiplex PCR, the repertoire was profiled, and TCRdb retains in-frame clones only, with some absent. The profile covers around 98,000 clones, with about 70% appearing a single time and roughly 8% taken by the ten largest. Sequenced sample: PBMCs. This clonotype originated in a human donor in good health. The genes are TRBV2 and TRBJ1-2; 7 nucleotides match TRBD1. The CDR3 spells CASSGDSYGYTF. The CDR3 DNA sequence: TGTGCCAGCAGTGGGGACAGCTATGGCTACACCTTC.